What follows are 25 T cell receptor beta chains derived from one specimen sequenced in a study of blood T cells in healthy people across ages. The second PCR ran about 6 to 12 cycles with a sample-barcoded 5' primer and J-beta primers. TCRdb reanalysed the 5' RACE reads using MiXCR and keeps one entry per CDR3 protein. The sample lists 600,000 or so distinct CDR3 sequences, roughly 30% occurring once. The sample comprised blood. These receptors all stem from a woman of 80 years or more in good health.

The V call is TRBV6-5, the J call TRBJ2-2; D perhaps matches TRBD1 (6 bases). This CDR3 contains 16 residues. V lost 2 bases and J 0 bases, leaving 10 bases between the germline ends. Germline V gene sequence: CDR1 MNHEY, CDR2 SVGAGI. The CDR3 DNA is TGTGCCAGCAGTTACCACAGGGCTCCGAACACCGGGGAGCTGTTTTTT. This translates into CASSYHRAPNTGELFF.

Ten or more counts support this clonotype. The J gene is TRBJ2-7, the V gene TRBV14; the match to TRBD1 covers 9 bases. CDR1 SGHDN and CDR2 FVKESK come from the germline V gene. Trimming took 0 bases from V and 2 from J; bases not matched to a gene: 2. There are 15 residues in the CDR3. The CDR3 DNA sequence: TGTGCCAGCAGCCAAGACGACAGGGGGACCTACGAGCAGTACTTC. It translates to CASSQDDRGTYEQYF. The full variable domain, rest sourced from reference TRBV14 and TRBJ2-7, is EAGVTQFPSHSVIEKGQTVTLRCDPISGHDNLYWYRRVMGKEIKFLLHFVKESKQDESGMPNNRFLAERTGGTYSTLKVQPAELEDSGVYFCASSQDDRGTYEQYFGPGTRLTVT.

The V call is TRBV29-1, the J call TRBJ2-7; 9 nucleotides agree with TRBD1. With 6 bases clipped from V and 11 bases from J, the junction kept 8 bases outside the gene matches. The CDR3 runs 11 residues. Per the germline V gene, CDR1 is SQVTM and CDR2 is ANQGSEA. CDR3 bases: TGCAGCGTAGAGGACAGGGGACGGGAGTACTTC. Translating gives CSVEDRGREYF.

The chain employs TRBV27 and TRBJ2-1; D gene unclear. This CDR3 has 17 residues. Between the trimmed V and J ends, which lost 3 bases and 2 bases, there was a span of 17 bases. CDR1 and CDR2 (germline): MNHEY, SMNVEV (reference sequence). The CDR3 sequence is CASSFPPVGRAYNEQFF. The DNA for the CDR3 is TGTGCCAGCAGTTTCCCCCCGGTGGGTAGAGCCTACAATGAGCAGTTCTTC.

In this sample, this clonotype turned up a few times. This clone may be a read error of a much larger clone one base away. As DNA, the CDR3 is TGTGCCAGCAGTTGCGGGCGGGACGGCTCCTACGAGCAGTACTTC. Its protein product is CASSCGRDGSYEQYF. The chain joins TRBV6-2 or TRBV6-3 to TRBJ2-7; D perhaps matches TRBD2 (6 bases). The CDR3 contains 15 residues. Germline V gene sequence: CDR1 MNHEY, CDR2 SVGEGT. V dropped 4 bases and J dropped 0 bases, with 13 bases sitting between them.

V gene TRBV20-1 combines with J gene TRBJ2-2; D is ambiguous. V lost 6 bases and J lost 6, with 11 bases in between. This CDR3 has 12 residues. CDR1 is DFQATT and CDR2 is SNEGSKA in the germline V gene (reference sequence). The CDR3 DNA is TGCAGTGCGGGCGAATTCGCCGGGGAGCTGTTTTTT. Its translation is CSAGEFAGELFF.

About this clonotype: Likely a read error: the CDR3 ends without its conserved phenylalanine or tryptophan. The rearrangement links TRBV18 to TRBJ2-7; 7 nucleotides match TRBD1. The germline V gene encodes CDR1 KGHSH and CDR2 LQKENI. The CDR3 totals 16 residues. CDR3 sequence reads: CTSSPFMRTGQEAQYC. CDR3 in DNA: TGTACCAGCTCACCATTTATGAGGACAGGACAAGAGGCCCAGTACTGC.

This clonotype showed up many times. The chain combines TRBV12-3 or TRBV12-4 with TRBJ2-2, with TRBD1 identical over 9 bases. With V trimmed by 6 bases and J by 7 bases, 3 bases remained unmatched. The CDR3 runs to 13 residues. The CDR3 DNA reads TGTGCCAGCAGGAGGACAGGGGTCGGGGAGCTGTTTTTT. Protein product: CASRRTGVGELFF.

This clonotype was detected only once. This chain uses TRBV10-3 with TRBJ2-4; D may match TRBD1 or TRBD2 (6 bases each). The CDR3 covers 17 residues. The germline V gene encodes CDR1 ENHRY and CDR2 SYGVKD. V was clipped by 3 bases and J by 1 base, with 16 bases between them. The CDR3 loop reads CAISERGVNVAKNIQYF. The CDR3 coding sequence is TGTGCCATCAGTGAAAGGGGGGTTAACGTGGCCAAAAACATTCAGTACTTC.

V is TRBV20-1 and J is TRBJ2-7; the match to TRBD2 covers 7 bases. Per germline, CDR1 DFQATT and CDR2 SNEGSKA (reference sequence). This CDR3 has 14 amino acids. V shed 4 bases and J 3 bases; nucleotides not matched to a gene: 9. Here the CDR3 DNA reads TGCAGTGCTAAGGGGCTAGCGGTTTACTACGAGCAGTACTTC. Residues: CSAKGLAVYYEQYF.

This clonotype was found many times. This chain connects TRBV6-2 or TRBV6-3 to TRBJ2-7, with 7 bases identical to TRBD1. Germline V gene sequence: CDR1 MNHEY, CDR2 SVGEGT. V lost 6 bases, J lost 2 bases, and 10 bases stayed unmatched. The CDR3 has 15 residues. CDR3 DNA: TGTGCCAGCAGACCTGTCGCAGGGGGTACCTACGAGCAGTACTTC. Residues: CASRPVAGGTYEQYF.

This clonotype was found many times. The chain joins TRBV5-1 to TRBJ2-7; 10 nucleotides line up with TRBD2. The CDR3 contains 16 residues. Germline CDR1 SGHRS, CDR2 YFSETQ. V lost 0 bases to trimming and J lost 3 bases; unmatched junction nucleotides: 6. The CDR3 DNA is TGCGCCAGCAGCTTGGGTAGCGGGGGGTATCTCTACGAGCAGTACTTC. This codes for CASSLGSGGYLYEQYF. The full variable domain, in which reference TRBV5-1 and TRBJ2-7 provide the parts outside the CDR3, is KAGVTQTPRYLIKTRGQQVTLSCSPISGHRSVSWYQQTPGQGLQFLFEYFSETQRNKGNFPGRFSGRQFSNSRSEMNVSTLELGDSALYLCASSLGSGGYLYEQYFGPGTRLTVT.

This clonotype was recorded at least ten times. A read error may explain this, as a much larger clone is one base away. The chain carries TRBV5-1 and TRBJ2-7; D gene unclear. Germline CDR1 and CDR2: SGHRS and YFSETQ. Trimming removed 3 bases at V and 1 base at J, with 11 bases between. This CDR3 comprises 14 residues. CDR3 in amino acids: CASSWMQLSYEQYF. CDR3 DNA sequence: TGCGCCAGCAGCTGGATGCAGCTATCCTACGAGCAGTACTTC.

This clonotype was detected ten times or more. The chain employs TRBV7-2 and TRBJ2-5; TRBD2 aligns across 10 bases. V lost 5 bases, J lost 2 bases, and 8 bases stayed unmatched. The CDR3 runs to 16 residues. CDR1 and CDR2 from the germline V gene are SGHTA and FQGNSA. DNA for the CDR3: TGTGCCAGCAGCCGCAGAACTAGCGGGAATCAAGAGACCCAGTACTTC. This gives the protein CASSRRTSGNQETQYF.

This clonotype was recorded many times. This chain joins TRBV20-1 and TRBJ2-7; D is uncertain. The CDR3 totals 13 residues. Trimming removed 1 base from V and 4 bases from J, with 11 bases in between. Germline-derived CDR1 and CDR2 are DFQATT and SNEGSKA (reference sequence). CDR3 in amino acids: CSARALAGYEQYF. DNA for the CDR3: TGCAGTGCTAGAGCCTTGGCCGGGTACGAGCAGTACTTC.

This clonotype was recorded at least ten times. The CDR3 region has the DNA TGTGCCAGCAAGAAGGGGGCCTACGAGCAGTACTTC. The encoded protein is CASKKGAYEQYF. This rearrangement joins TRBV6-5 to TRBJ2-7, with D perhaps matching TRBD1 (6 bases). The CDR3 length is 12 residues. Between the trimmed V and J ends, which lost 7 bases and 2 bases, there was a span of 9 bases. Germline V gene lookup returns CDR1 MNHEY and CDR2 SVGAGI.

V usage is TRBV18 and J usage is TRBJ2-1, with 8 bases fitting TRBD1. V lost 3 bases and J lost 4; bases outside the gene matches: 5. Germline CDR1 reads KGHSH; CDR2 reads LQKENI. This CDR3 is built from 15 residues. Here the CDR3 DNA reads TGTGCCAGCTCACCCTCGGGACAGGTATACAATGAGCAGTTCTTC. Protein sequence: CASSPSGQVYNEQFF.

This clonotype was counted at least ten times. The chain is built from TRBV7-2 and TRBJ2-3; 8 bases are a match to TRBD2. The germline gives CDR1 SGHTA, CDR2 FQGNSA. The CDR3 has 14 amino acids. V lost 1 base, J lost 4 bases, and 1 base stayed unmatched. Here the CDR3 DNA reads TGTGCCAGCAGCTTAGTAGCGGGGCCAGATACGCAGTATTTT. Protein: CASSLVAGPDTQYF.

CDR3 nucleotide sequence: TGTGCCAGCAGCCCAGGGGGAGCCAATTACGAGCAGTACTTC. It translates to CASSPGGANYEQYF. The V gene is TRBV7-3, the J gene TRBJ2-7; 7 bases are shared with TRBD1. Germline CDR1 and CDR2: SGHTA and FQGTGA. Unmatched junction bases numbered 8, after V lost 5 bases and J lost 4 bases. The CDR3 length is 14 residues.

This clonotype has more than one count but fewer than ten. The V call is TRBV30, the J call TRBJ1-1, with D uncertain. This CDR3 is 13 amino acids long. The germline gives CDR1 GTSNPN, CDR2 SVGIG (reference sequence). V was trimmed by 5 bases and J by 1 base, leaving 11 bases between them. The DNA for the CDR3 is TGTGCCTGGGGAATACAGCAGAACACTGAAGCTTTCTTT. Translating it yields CAWGIQQNTEAFF.

This clonotype was detected many times. The CDR3 sequence is CASSLSGQSSYNEQFF. CDR3 sequence (DNA): TGTGCCAGCAGTTTATCGGGACAGAGCTCCTACAATGAGCAGTTCTTC. V usage is TRBV28 and J usage is TRBJ2-1, with TRBD1 matching over 7 bases. The J segment lost 0 bases and the V segment lost 1 base, leaving 3 bases of the junction unmatched. The CDR3 is made up of 16 amino acids. Germline V lookup: CDR1 MDHEN, CDR2 SYDVKM.

In its sample, this clonotype was seen many times. The chain recombines TRBV7-9 with TRBJ1-3; possible D gene TRBD1, 6 bases. The CDR3 contains 14 residues. CDR1 SEHNR and CDR2 FQNEAQ come from the germline V gene (reference sequence). V was trimmed by 6 bases and J by 6 bases, leaving 15 bases between them. CDR3 region: CASRRTASENTIYF. The DNA of the CDR3 is TGTGCCAGCAGACGGACAGCCTCGGAAAACACCATATATTTT. Looking up the rest from reference TRBV7-9 and TRBJ1-3 gives the full variable domain: DTGVSQNPRHKITKRGQNVTFRCDPISEHNRLYWYRQTLGQGPEFLTYFQNEAQLEKSRLLSDRFSAERPKGSFSTLEIQRTEQGDSAMYLCASRRTASENTIYFGEGSWLTVV.

The table lists this clonotype with a few counts. The gene calls are TRBV15 and TRBJ2-5; D remains unclear. This CDR3 is 13 amino acids long. CDR1 is LNHNV and CDR2 is YYDKDF in the germline V gene (reference sequence). The V end lost 7 bases, the J end lost 4 bases, and 13 bases lay between the germline ends. The CDR3 coding sequence is TGTGCCACCACCCCGTTCGCCGGAGAGACCCAGTACTTC. Amino acids: CATTPFAGETQYF.

At least ten counts were recorded for this clonotype. V gene TRBV3-1 combines with J gene TRBJ2-7; tentatively, D is TRBD1 (6 bases). CDR3 length: 14 residues. Trimming took off 7 bases at V and 3 bases at J, with 16 bases between the two ends. The V gene's germline CDR1 is LGHDT and CDR2 YNNKEL (reference sequence). CDR3 region: CASTQGLVSYEQYF. The CDR3 region has the DNA TGTGCCAGCACTCAGGGGCTAGTCAGCTACGAGCAGTACTTC.

This clonotype was seen a handful of times. The CDR3 does not end in the conserved phenylalanine or tryptophan, so this is likely a read error. V gene TRBV4-3 combines with J gene TRBJ2-5; D gene uncertain. Deletions cut 1 base from V and 2 bases from J, with 8 bases between. The CDR3 sequence is 14 residues long. Germline V lookup: CDR1 LGHNA, CDR2 YSLEER. The chain's CDR3 is CASSQGGGQETQYV. The CDR3 DNA reads TGCGCCAGCAGCCAAGGGGGTGGTCAAGAGACCCAGTACGTC.